In its sample, the clone carrying this T cell receptor beta chain was seen a few times. TCRdb's copy holds only in-frame clones and misses some; the assay was immunoSEQ multiplex PCR. Of 50,000 to 65,000 clones listed, more than 75% are singletons. This specimen belongs to a study of OX40 agonist ivuxolimab in advanced cancers. Germline V lookup: CDR1 ENHRY, CDR2 SYGVKD. V lost 2 bases to trimming and J lost 3 bases, with 7 bases between them. This CDR3 is built from 13 residues. Sequencing used CD4+ or CD8+ T cells sorted from blood, obtained in a trial of the OX40 agonist ivuxolimab. The TCR originated in an adult with an advanced solid tumor such as melanoma, head and neck, liver or kidney cancer. This chain joins TRBV10-3 and TRBJ1-1; the D is unclear. As DNA, the CDR3 is TGTGCCATCAGTGAGGCCAAAGACACTGAAGCTTTCTTT. It specifies CAISEAKDTEAFF.